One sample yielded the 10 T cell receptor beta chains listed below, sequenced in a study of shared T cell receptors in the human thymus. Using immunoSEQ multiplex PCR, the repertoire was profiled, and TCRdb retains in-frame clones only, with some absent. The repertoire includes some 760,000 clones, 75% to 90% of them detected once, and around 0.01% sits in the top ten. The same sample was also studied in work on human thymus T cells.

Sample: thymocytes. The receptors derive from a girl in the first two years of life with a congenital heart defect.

CDR3 coding DNA: TGTGCCAGCAGCTTAATTCACCCCCGGGACAGGGCGTACACTGAAGCTTTCTTT. It translates to CASSLIHPRDRAYTEAFF. The V and J genes are TRBV9 and TRBJ1-1; 9 nucleotides agree with TRBD1. V shed 4 bases, J shed 3 bases, and the junction held 16 bases outside the gene matches. The CDR3 consists of 18 residues. Germline CDR1 and CDR2: SGDLS and YYNGEE. Together with reference TRBV9 and TRBJ1-1, the CDR3 gives the full variable domain: DSGVTQTPKHLITATGQRVTLRCSPRSGDLSVYWYQQSLDQGLQFLIQYYNGEERAKGNILERFSAQQFPDLHSELNLSSLELGDSALYFCASSLIHPRDRAYTEAFFGQGTRLTVV.

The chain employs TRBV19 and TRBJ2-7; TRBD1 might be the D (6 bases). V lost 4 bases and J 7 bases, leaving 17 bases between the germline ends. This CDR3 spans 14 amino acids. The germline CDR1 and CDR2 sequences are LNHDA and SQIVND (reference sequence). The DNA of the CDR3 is TGTGCCAGTAGTACAGGGGTGCGGAGTGGGGAGCAGTACTTC. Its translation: CASSTGVRSGEQYF.

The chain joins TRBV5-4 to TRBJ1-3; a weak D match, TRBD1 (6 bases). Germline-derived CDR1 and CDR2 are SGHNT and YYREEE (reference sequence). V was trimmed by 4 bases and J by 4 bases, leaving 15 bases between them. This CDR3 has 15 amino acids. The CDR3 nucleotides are TGTGCCAGCAGCAATGCGGGGGCGCCCGGAAACACCATATATTTT. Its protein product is CASSNAGAPGNTIYF.

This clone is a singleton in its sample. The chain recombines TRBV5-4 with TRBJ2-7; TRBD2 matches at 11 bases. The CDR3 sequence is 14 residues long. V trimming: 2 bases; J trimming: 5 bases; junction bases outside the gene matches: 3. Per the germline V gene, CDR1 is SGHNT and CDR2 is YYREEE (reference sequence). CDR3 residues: CASSFSGGGDEQYF. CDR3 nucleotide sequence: TGTGCCAGCAGCTTTAGCGGGGGGGGCGACGAGCAGTACTTC.

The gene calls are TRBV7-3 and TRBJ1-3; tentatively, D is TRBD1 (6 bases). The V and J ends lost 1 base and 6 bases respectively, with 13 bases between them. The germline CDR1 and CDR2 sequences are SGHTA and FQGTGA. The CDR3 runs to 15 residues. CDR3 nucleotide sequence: TGTGCCAGCAGCTTAATCCCCGGGACAAAAAACACCATATATTTT. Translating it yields CASSLIPGTKNTIYF. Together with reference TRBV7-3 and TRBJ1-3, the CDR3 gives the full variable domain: GAGVSQTPSNKVTEKGKYVELRCDPISGHTALYWYRQSLGQGPEFLIYFQGTGAADDSGLPNDRFFAVRPEGSVSTLKIQRTERGDSAVYLCASSLIPGTKNTIYFGEGSWLTVV.

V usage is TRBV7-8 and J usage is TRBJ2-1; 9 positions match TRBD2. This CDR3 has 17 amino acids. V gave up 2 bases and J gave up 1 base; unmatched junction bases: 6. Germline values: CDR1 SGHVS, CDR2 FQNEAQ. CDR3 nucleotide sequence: TGTGCCAGCAGCTTATCCCCAGCGGGGGGTTCCTACAATGAGCAGTTCTTC. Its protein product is CASSLSPAGGSYNEQFF.

CDR3 nucleotides: TGCGCCAGCAGCCAAGAGACAGGAGCCTACGAGCAGTACTTC. Translation: CASSQETGAYEQYF. The J gene is TRBJ2-7, the V gene TRBV4-3; tentative D call: TRBD1 (6 bases). Germline lookup yields CDR1 LGHNA and CDR2 YSLEER. This CDR3 comprises 14 residues. Deletions cut 0 bases from V and 2 bases from J, with 8 bases between.

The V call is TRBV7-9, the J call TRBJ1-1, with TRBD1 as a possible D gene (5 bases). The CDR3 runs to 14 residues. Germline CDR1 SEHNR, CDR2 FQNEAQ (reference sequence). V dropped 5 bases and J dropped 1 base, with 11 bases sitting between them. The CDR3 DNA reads TGTGCCAGCAGCACCAGAGACAGGAACACTGAAGCTTTCTTT. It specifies CASSTRDRNTEAFF. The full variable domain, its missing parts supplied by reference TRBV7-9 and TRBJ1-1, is DTGVSQNPRHKITKRGQNVTFRCDPISEHNRLYWYRQTLGQGPEFLTYFQNEAQLEKSRLLSDRFSAERPKGSFSTLEIQRTEQGDSAMYLCASSTRDRNTEAFFGQGTRLTVV.

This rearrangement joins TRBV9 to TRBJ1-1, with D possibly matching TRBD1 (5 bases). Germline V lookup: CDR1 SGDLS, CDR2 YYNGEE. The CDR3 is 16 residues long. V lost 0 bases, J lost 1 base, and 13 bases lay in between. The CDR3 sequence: CASSVGRGRGNTEAFF. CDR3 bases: TGTGCCAGCAGCGTAGGGAGAGGGAGGGGGAACACTGAAGCTTTCTTT.

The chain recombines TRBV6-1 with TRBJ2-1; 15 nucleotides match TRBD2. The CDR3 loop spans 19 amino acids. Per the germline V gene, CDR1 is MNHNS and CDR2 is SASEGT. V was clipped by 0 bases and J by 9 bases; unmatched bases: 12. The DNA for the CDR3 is TGTGCCAGCAGTGAAGCGGCAAGGACTAGCGGGGGGGCCAAGGGTGAGCAGTTCTTC. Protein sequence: CASSEAARTSGGAKGEQFF.